These 10 T cell receptor beta chains were sequenced from one sample in a study of cytomegalovirus exposure and HLA in healthy donors. It was with 60 Vbeta and 13 Jbeta primers that the PCR ran. Some clones are missing from TCRdb's copy, which holds only in-frame ones; the method was immunoSEQ multiplex PCR. The table records more than 130,000 clones, around 79% of them present only once. Sequencing was carried out using PBMCs. The source of these receptors is a male donor in good health and CMV-seronegative.

V is TRBV4-2 and J is TRBJ2-3, with 14 bases matching TRBD2. The germline V gene encodes CDR1 LGHNA and CDR2 YNFKEQ. The CDR3 runs 17 residues. The V gene end was trimmed by 1 base and the J gene end by 3 bases; junction bases not matched to a gene: 3. The CDR3 reads CASSQAGLAGGTDTQYF. The CDR3 DNA sequence: TGTGCCAGCAGCCAAGCCGGACTAGCGGGAGGAACAGATACGCAGTATTTT.

The rearrangement joins TRBV18 to TRBJ1-2; TRBD1 matches at 8 bases. This CDR3 is built from 14 residues. J was trimmed by 7 bases and V by 8 bases; bases with no gene match: 12. Germline CDR1 and CDR2: KGHSH and LQKENI. Written as DNA, the CDR3 is TGTGCCAGCACAGGGACAGGAGAATATGGTGGCTACACCTTC. This encodes CASTGTGEYGGYTF.

The chain recombines TRBV9 with TRBJ2-3, with D possibly being TRBD2 (6 bases). In germline, CDR1 is SGDLS, CDR2 YYNGEE. The CDR3 is 12 residues long. Deletions cut 4 bases from V and 9 bases from J, with 12 bases between. The CDR3 protein is CASSSYGGTQYF. CDR3 sequence (DNA): TGTGCCAGCAGCTCATATGGGGGGACGCAGTATTTT.

The rearrangement joins TRBV7-9 to TRBJ2-5; D remains ambiguous. V lost 5 bases and J 5 bases, leaving 9 bases between the germline ends. The CDR3 sequence is 12 residues long. Germline CDR1 and CDR2: SEHNR and FQNEAQ (reference sequence). CDR3 nucleotides: TGTGCCAGCAGCCCCATGCGGGAGACCCAGTACTTC. Its protein product is CASSPMRETQYF.

The chain joins TRBV10-3 to TRBJ2-5, with 9 positions matching TRBD1. Per the germline V gene, CDR1 is ENHRY and CDR2 is SYGVKD. V lost 7 bases and J lost 1; bases outside the gene matches: 4. The CDR3 has 14 residues. The CDR3 coding sequence is TGTGCCATCAATCAGGGACAGGGCCAAGAGACCCAGTACTTC. This sequence encodes CAINQGQGQETQYF.

V gene TRBV30 combines with J gene TRBJ2-7, with unresolved D. CDR3 size: 15 residues. The V end lost 0 bases, the J end lost 3 bases, and 15 bases lay between the germline ends. The germline gives CDR1 GTSNPN, CDR2 SVGIG (reference sequence). The CDR3 nucleotides are TGTGCCTGGAGTGTAACACCCACGCATAACTACGAGCAGTACTTC. This sequence encodes CAWSVTPTHNYEQYF.

This clone was detected only once. The CDR3 reads CASSDRDIMNTEAFF. As DNA, the CDR3 is TGTGCCAGCAGCGACAGGGACATCATGAACACTGAAGCTTTCTTT. J is TRBJ1-1 and V is TRBV9; D may be TRBD1 (6 bases). Germline V lookup: CDR1 SGDLS, CDR2 YYNGEE. V was shortened by 3 bases and J by 0 bases, with 12 bases between the two germline ends. CDR3 size: 15 residues.

The rearrangement uses TRBV25-1 and TRBJ2-7; 7 bases agree with TRBD2. The CDR3 totals 13 residues. Germline-derived CDR1 and CDR2 are MGHDK and SYGVNS. The trim removed 6 bases at V and 3 bases at J, leaving 5 bases unmatched. Written as DNA, the CDR3 is TGTGCCAGCAGGGGGACTAACGTCTACGAGCAGTACTTC. It specifies CASRGTNVYEQYF.

The rearrangement links TRBV30 to TRBJ2-3; 14 nucleotides align to TRBD2. The ends lost 1 base at V and 6 bases at J; junction bases unmatched: 3. The CDR3 totals 15 residues. From germline, CDR1 is GTSNPN and CDR2 SVGIG (reference sequence). DNA for the CDR3: TGTGCCTGGAGTGGACTAGCGGGGGGGCAGGATACGCAGTATTTT. Protein: CAWSGLAGGQDTQYF. Using reference TRBV30 and TRBJ2-3 for the parts outside the CDR3, the full variable domain is SQTIHQWPATLVQPVGSPLSLECTVEGTSNPNLYWYRQAAGRGLQLLFYSVGIGQISSEVPQNLSASRPQDRQFILSSKKLLLSDSGFYLCAWSGLAGGQDTQYFGPGTRLTVL.

The CDR3, as DNA: TGTGCCAGCAGCGTAGAAGGGGTGAGCTACGAGCAGTACTTC. Translated, it gives CASSVEGVSYEQYF. V is TRBV9 and J is TRBJ2-7, with D possibly matching TRBD1 (5 bases). CDR1 SGDLS and CDR2 YYNGEE come from the germline V gene. The CDR3 is made up of 14 amino acids. V was cut by 0 bases and J by 3 bases, with 10 bases left in between.